Following are 13 T cell receptor beta chains from one sample sequenced in a study of tissue T cells after allogeneic stem cell transplantation. Time point indicated: mouse harvest day 14 after allogeneic transplant. Mouse grafts combined 10^7 T-cell-depleted bone marrow cells with 10^6 splenic CD5+ T cells. This table comes from immunoSEQ multiplex PCR, and its TCRdb copy is limited to in-frame clones, with some not included. The data hold 4,000 to 5,000 clones, with more than 45% observed a single time. Material: lymph node tissue. The source of these receptors is a female BALB/c mouse given C57BL/6 T cells with graft-versus-host disease after an allogeneic hematopoietic cell transplant.

The sample holds a few counts of this clone. Gene and germline names: mouse. Read data end 1 residue before the CDR3 end; the end is taken from the germline J gene. The V and J genes are TRBV26 and TRBJ1-5; no clear D. V lost 2 bases and J 7 bases, leaving 6 bases between the germline ends. The CDR3 is 12 residues long. Germline CDR1 and CDR2: KGHPV and FQNQEV (reference sequence). CDR3: CASSLGFQAPLF. The CDR3 bases that were read are TGTGCCAGCAGTCTGGGGTTTCAGGCTCCGCTT.

This clone is labeled as medium-sized. Gene names are mouse gene names. The sequenced fragment ends 1 residue before the CDR3 boundary, so the rest is inferred from the germline J gene. This chain uses TRBV26 with TRBJ1-2; TRBD1 might be the D (6 bases). Trimming cost V 6 bases and J 0 bases, with 11 bases left between them. The CDR3 is 14 residues long. Germline assignment: CDR1 KGHPV and CDR2 FQNQEV (reference sequence). This CDR3 reads CASSRDIPNSDYTF. The CDR3 DNA, read in part, is TGTGCCAGCAGCCGGGACATTCCAAACTCCGACTACACC.

Concerning this clone itself: These gene names are mouse names. The CDR3 goes on 1 residue after the read ends, and that part is filled in from the germline J gene. This chain joins TRBV26 and TRBJ2-1; 12 bases align to TRBD2. Germline lookup yields CDR1 KGHPV and CDR2 FQNQEV (reference sequence). CDR3 length: 15 amino acids. V shed 8 bases, J shed 3 bases, and the junction held 5 bases outside the gene matches. Here the CDR3 reads CASSRLGGRYAEQFF. The covered CDR3 bases are TGTGCCAGCTCTCGACTGGGGGGGCGCTATGCTGAGCAGTTC.

As concerns this clone: Genes and germline are mouse. CDR3 bases read: TGCTCCAGCAGTGCTAGTCAAAACACCTTGTAC. This sequence encodes CSSSASQNTLY. The whole CDR3 protein is CSSSASQNTLYF. The chain recombines TRBV23 with TRBJ2-4. The missing CDR3 end, 1 residue past where the read stops, is filled in from the germline J gene. From germline, CDR1 is KGHTA and CDR2 FQNQQP. The CDR3 contains 12 residues.

Note on this clone: The genes are named according to mouse. The read ends 1 residue before the CDR3 terminus; that terminus is restored from the germline J gene. V is TRBV13-1 and J is TRBJ2-1, with 12 nucleotides matching TRBD2. Germline V lookup: CDR1 NSHNY, CDR2 SYGAGN. The CDR3 totals 14 residues. J was trimmed by 6 bases and V by 3 bases; bases with no gene match: 1. The CDR3 DNA, read in part, is TGTGCCAGCAGTGGACTGGGGGGGCTTGCTGAGCAGTTC. It codes for CASSGLGGLAEQF. The CDR3 in its entirety is CASSGLGGLAEQFF.

Notes on this clone: Gene names and germline refer to mouse. Read data end 1 residue before the CDR3 end; the end is taken from the germline J gene. The chain links TRBV26 to TRBJ2-2; perhaps TRBD1 as D (5 bases). In germline, CDR1 is KGHPV, CDR2 FQNQEV (reference sequence). The germline V and J ends were trimmed by 6 bases and 5 bases, with 13 bases remaining between them. CDR3 length: 14 residues. CDR3 protein: CASSLREGTGQLYF. The DNA read from the CDR3 is TGTGCCAGCAGCCTCAGGGAGGGGACCGGGCAGCTCTAC.

Concerning this clone itself: All gene names here are mouse names. The read gets to within 1 residue of the CDR3 end, and the germline J gene fills in the rest. The rearrangement uses TRBV29 and TRBJ2-5; 7 positions agree with TRBD1. Germline V CDR1 and CDR2: MSHET, SYDVDS. This CDR3 spans 13 amino acids. J lost 4 bases, V lost 2 bases, and 0 bases had no gene match. CDR3 sequence: CASSLQGEDTQYF. The CDR3 bases that were read are TGTGCTAGCAGTTTACAGGGGGAAGACACCCAGTAC.

Points on this clone: The gene names given are mouse names. From the germline J gene comes the end of the CDR3, since the read stops 1 residue before it. The chain combines TRBV15 with TRBJ2-2; D remains unclear. The CDR3 extends over 14 amino acids. V gave up 2 bases and J gave up 1 base, with 5 bases separating them. CDR1 and CDR2 (germline): SGHND, FRSKSL. The CDR3 region is CASSLNRNTGQLYF. Partial CDR3 DNA: TGTGCCAGCAGTTTAAACAGAAACACCGGGCAGCTCTAC.

A single count supports this clone. Each gene name is a mouse one. The DNA ends 1 residue before the CDR3 does, and the rest of the CDR3 is filled in from the germline J gene. The chain uses TRBV23 and TRBJ2-2. Germline CDR1 KGHTA, CDR2 FQNQQP. The CDR3 extends over 15 amino acids. The CDR3 reads CSSSQSPTNTGQLYF. The DNA read from the CDR3 is TGCTCCAGCAGTCAATCGCCGACAAACACCGGGCAGCTCTAC.

A remark on this clone: Genes and germline are mouse. The read falls 1 residue short of the CDR3 end, and the missing part is taken from the germline J gene. The chain combines TRBV26 with TRBJ2-7, with 8 bases lining up with TRBD1. Germline V gene data show CDR1 as KGHPV and CDR2 as FQNQEV (reference sequence). V lost 2 bases to trimming and J lost 2 bases; unmatched junction nucleotides: 2. The CDR3 has 14 amino acids. CDR3 amino acids: CASSLETGAYEQYF. CDR3 DNA (partial): TGTGCCAGCAGTCTGGAGACAGGGGCCTATGAACAGTAC. Full variable domain (missing parts from reference TRBV26 and TRBJ2-7): NSKVIQTPRYLVKGQGQKAKMRCIPEKGHPVVFWYQQNKNNEFKFLINFQNQEVLQQIDMTEKRFSAECPSNSPCSLEIQSSEAGDSALYLCASSLETGAYEQYFGPGTRLTVL.

For this clone: The genes and germline here are from mouse. Read sequence stops 1 residue before the CDR3 end, and the germline J gene provides the missing end. The chain carries TRBV29 and TRBJ1-1; TRBD1 matches 7 bases. The CDR3 is made up of 14 amino acids. Trimming cost V 0 bases and J 4 bases; bases outside gene matches: 2. Looked up from germline, CDR1 is MSHET and CDR2 is SYDVDS. This CDR3 is CASSLSQGTTEVFF. The CDR3 bases that were read are TGTGCTAGCAGTTTATCACAGGGGACCACAGAAGTCTTC.

As regards this clone: All gene names here are mouse names. With the read ending 1 residue before the CDR3 end, the germline J gene is used to fill in that end. The rearrangement uses TRBV26 and TRBJ2-1; 8 bases line up with TRBD2. There are 15 residues in the CDR3. CDR1 is KGHPV, CDR2 FQNQEV, per germline (reference sequence). Trimming cost V 8 bases and J 3 bases; bases outside gene matches: 9. The CDR3 spells CASARGGRAYAEQFF. CDR3 DNA (partial): TGTGCCAGCGCTCGGGGGGGGCGCGCCTATGCTGAGCAGTTC.

Details on this clone: Genes and germline are mouse. Coverage ceases 1 residue before the CDR3 finishes, and the germline J gene fills in the end. The rearrangement links TRBV16 to TRBJ2-5, with TRBD2 matching 7 bases. The CDR3 contains 13 residues. Per germline, CDR1 SGHSA and CDR2 FRNQAP. V dropped 5 bases and J dropped 6; count of bases not matched to a gene: 5. CDR3 DNA (partial): TGTGCAAGCAGCAAACCGGGACTGGACACCCAGTAC. Its translation is CASSKPGLDTQY. The CDR3, in full, reads CASSKPGLDTQYF.